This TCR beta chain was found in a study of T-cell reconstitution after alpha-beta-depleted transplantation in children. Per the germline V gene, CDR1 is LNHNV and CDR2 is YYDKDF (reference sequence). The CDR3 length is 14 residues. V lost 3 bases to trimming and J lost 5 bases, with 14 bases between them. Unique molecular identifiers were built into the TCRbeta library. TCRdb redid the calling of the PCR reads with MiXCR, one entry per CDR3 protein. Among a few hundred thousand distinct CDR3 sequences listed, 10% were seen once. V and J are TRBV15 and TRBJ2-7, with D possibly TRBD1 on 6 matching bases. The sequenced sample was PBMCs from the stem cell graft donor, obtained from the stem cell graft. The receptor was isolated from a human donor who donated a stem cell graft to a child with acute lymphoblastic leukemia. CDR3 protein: CATSRGRQVHEQYF. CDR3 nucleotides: TGTGCCACCAGCAGGGGTAGACAGGTCCACGAGCAGTACTTC.